The present T cell receptor (beta chain) was sequenced within a study of graft-versus-host responses after intestinal transplantation. Whole-study context: Each transplant was multivisceral, liver-intestinal, or isolated intestinal. Uniformly, recipients were administered anti-thymocyte globulin induction with subsequent tacrolimus and steroids for about 3 years.

Study observations and caveats: The authors found GvH clones in recipient marrow, some appearing first in ileum or blood.

Per the germline V gene, CDR1 is MNHNS and CDR2 is SASEGT. This CDR3 region has 15 residues. V lost 1 base, J lost 0 bases, and 7 bases lay in between. Only in-frame clones appear in the TCRdb table, and some are missing; sequencing was by immunoSEQ multiplex PCR. The repertoire includes tens of thousands of clones, about 90% of them detected once, and around 2.3% sits in the top ten. Concerning this clone itself: Antigen: not known. Other DNA sequences in this specimen translate into the identical CDR3.

This clonotype originated in a human donor who received an intestinal transplant. This chain joins TRBV6-1 and TRBJ2-1; no clear D. The sequencing used unstimulated CD8+ T cells sorted from spleen or lymph node cells, collected before intestinal transplant. CDR3 nucleotide sequence: TGTGCCAGCAGTGAAGGAGGCGGCTCCTACAATGAGCAGTTCTTC. Translated, it gives CASSEGGGSYNEQFF.